The rows below give T cell receptor beta chains drawn from one sample of a study of blood T cell repertoires in COVID-19. The repertoire was sequenced with immunoSEQ multiplex PCR; TCRdb's copy has only in-frame clones and lacks some. Of about 260,000 clones listed, approximately 88% are singletons. Sequenced: peripheral blood. The receptors stem from a woman in her sixties or seventies with COVID-19, enrolled during active disease. The CDR3 runs from the conserved cysteine through the conserved F or W. D genes are given only for firm matches. Clone size is given for some rows only: seen once, a few or many times, or a class if the clone is expanded.

CDR3	DNA	size	D	V	J
CASSQEPAGVYEQYF	TGTGCCAGCAGCCAAGAACCGGCGGGAGTCTACGAGCAGTACTTC	.	TRBD2	TRBV4-2	TRBJ2-7
CASSPNEAVQETQYF	TGTGCCAGCTCACCAAATGAGGCGGTCCAAGAGACCCAGTACTTC	.	.	TRBV18	TRBJ2-5
CASSQGLASNEQFF	TGCGCCAGCAGCCAGGGACTAGCGTCCAATGAGCAGTTCTTC	.	TRBD2	TRBV5-1	TRBJ2-1
CASSPRQVGNTIYF	TGTGCCAGCAGCCCGAGACAGGTTGGAAACACCATATATTTT	.	.	TRBV7-2	TRBJ1-3
CASSQGQTSGANVLTF	TGCGCCAGCAGCCAGGGACAGACCTCTGGGGCCAACGTCCTGACTTTC	.	TRBD1	TRBV5-1	TRBJ2-6
CATSEAGGMETQYF	TGTGCCACCAGTGAGGCGGGAGGGATGGAGACCCAGTACTTC	.	TRBD2	TRBV24-1	TRBJ2-5
CASSPQQGAVYEQYF	TGTGCCAGCAGCCCTCAACAGGGGGCGGTCTACGAGCAGTACTTC	.	TRBD1	TRBV28	TRBJ2-7
CSVLRGSTDTQYF	TGCAGCGTGCTCCGGGGGAGCACAGATACGCAGTATTTT	.	.	TRBV29-1	TRBJ2-3
CAWSRQGGQPQHF	TGTGCCTGGAGTCGACAGGGGGGTCAGCCCCAGCATTTT	.	TRBD1	TRBV30	TRBJ1-5
CASSGWGQQQETQYF	TGTGCCAGCAGCGGCTGGGGACAGCAACAAGAGACCCAGTACTTC	.	TRBD1	TRBV9	TRBJ2-5
CASSLGQELYEQYF	TGTGCCAGCAGCTTGGGACAGGAACTCTACGAGCAGTACTTC	once	.	TRBV5-5	TRBJ2-7
CASSPTSETYEQYF	TGTGCCAGCTCACCGACTAGCGAAACCTACGAGCAGTACTTC	.	TRBD2	TRBV18	TRBJ2-7
CAWSVKQDNSPLHF	TGTGCCTGGAGTGTAAAACAGGATAATTCACCCCTCCACTTT	.	.	TRBV30	TRBJ1-6
CASSLGRAPMNTEAFF	TGTGCCAGCAGCTTAGGGAGAGCCCCGATGAACACTGAAGCTTTCTTT	.	.	TRBV7-8	TRBJ1-1
CASNPGGIGYTF	TGTGCCAGCAACCCAGGGGGCATAGGCTACACCTTC	.	TRBD1	TRBV6-5	TRBJ1-2
CASSSGGSRQFF	TGTGCCAGTAGTAGTGGCGGGAGTCGTCAGTTCTTC	.	TRBD2	TRBV19	TRBJ2-1
CAWSPSRTGSNTEAFF	TGTGCCTGGAGTCCCTCAAGGACAGGGTCCAACACTGAAGCTTTCTTT	.	TRBD1	TRBV30	TRBJ1-1
CASSVDRGGNQPQHF	TGTGCCAGCAGTGTCGACAGGGGGGGCAATCAGCCCCAGCATTTT	.	TRBD1	TRBV2	TRBJ1-5